This T cell receptor beta chain was obtained from a study of T cell repertoires in cytomegalovirus infection. Turning to the study itself: Public TCR beta signatures indicated both CMV infection and matching HLA type.

Regarding this clonotype: The antigen remains unidentified.

TCRdb re-called the reads through MiXCR, storing one row per CDR3 protein. The sample records approximately 310,000 distinct CDR3 sequences, around a quarter being singletons. V lost 2 bases and J 2 bases, leaving 8 bases between the germline ends. Germline values: CDR1 SGHVS, CDR2 FQNEAQ. The CDR3 covers 14 residues. This sequence joins TRBV7-8 and TRBJ2-3; a weak D match, TRBD2 (5 bases). This TCR derives from a human donor in good health (CMV status not recorded). Some clones in this sample may be carry-over from other donors' samples. Sample: cultured PBMCs, taken from culture after CMV antigen stimulation. The CDR3 nucleotides are TGTGCCAGCAGCTTAAGGGAGTCCACAGATACGCAGTATTTT. Amino acids: CASSLRESTDTQYF.